This T cell receptor beta chain was retrieved from a study of PD-L1 blockade in urothelial cancer. Study results and limitations: Lower than median blood TCR clonality before treatment predicted better survival.

Comment on this clone: Its antigen remains unidentified.

The CDR3 covers 13 residues. The germline gives CDR1 MNHNS, CDR2 SASEGT. Between the trimmed V and J ends, which lost 6 bases and 6 bases, there was a span of 14 bases. Clones were sequenced by immunoSEQ multiplex PCR, and TCRdb holds only the in-frame ones, with some missing. The table shows some 31,000 clones, with 79% occurring only once. The sample's time point: peripheral blood 6 weeks after treatment start. Every patient provided from 1 to 8 samples, collected pretreatment and on-treatment. The material sequenced was PBMCs, taken around atezolizumab (anti-PD-L1) treatment. The V call is TRBV6-1, the J call TRBJ1-1; D may be TRBD1 (5 bases). This receptor was taken from a man between 65 and 85 years old with urothelial cancer. CDR3 coding DNA: TGTGCCAGCAGCTTGAAGGGCAGGGCTGAAGCTTTCTTT. Protein product: CASSLKGRAEAFF.